This T cell receptor (beta chain) originates from a study of T cell responses to AZD1222 COVID-19 vaccine. Details on this clone: No antigen is known for it.

Generated by immunoSEQ multiplex PCR, the TCRdb table keeps only in-frame clones and is missing some. The sample includes 180,000 or so clones, approximately 91% of them seen just once. Investigators merged groups given second doses at roughly 4 or roughly 12 weeks. V shed 4 bases and J 4 bases; nucleotides not matched to a gene: 5. CDR3 length: 14 residues. The V gene's germline CDR1 is KGHSH and CDR2 LQKENI. The study's findings and limits: All repertoire sampling was performed exclusively after the peak T cell response.

The sequence was collected from an adult who received the AZD1222 COVID-19 vaccine. Specimen: peripheral blood, collected 28 days after the second AZD1222 dose. The rearrangement uses TRBV18 and TRBJ2-7; TRBD1 agrees at 9 bases. CDR3 region: CASSHDRGWYEQYF. The CDR3 coding sequence is TGTGCCAGCTCACACGACAGGGGGTGGTACGAGCAGTACTTC.